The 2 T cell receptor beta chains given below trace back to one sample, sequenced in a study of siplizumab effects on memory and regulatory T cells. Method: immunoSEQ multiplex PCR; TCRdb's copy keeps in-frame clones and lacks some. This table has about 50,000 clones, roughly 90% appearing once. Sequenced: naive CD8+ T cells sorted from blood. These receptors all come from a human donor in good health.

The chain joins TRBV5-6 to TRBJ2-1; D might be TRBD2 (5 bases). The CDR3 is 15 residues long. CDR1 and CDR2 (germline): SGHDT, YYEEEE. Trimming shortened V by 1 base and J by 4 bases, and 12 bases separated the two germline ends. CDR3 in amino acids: CASSLSSGAYNEQFF. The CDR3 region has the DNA TGTGCCAGCAGCTTGTCCAGCGGAGCTTACAATGAGCAGTTCTTC.

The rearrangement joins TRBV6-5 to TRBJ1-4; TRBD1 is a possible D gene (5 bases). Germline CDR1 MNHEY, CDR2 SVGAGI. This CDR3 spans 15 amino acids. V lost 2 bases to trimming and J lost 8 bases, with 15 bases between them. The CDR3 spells CASSYRDPSEEKLFF. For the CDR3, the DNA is TGTGCCAGCAGTTACCGGGACCCATCGGAGGAAAAACTGTTTTTT.